This T cell receptor beta chain derives from a study of T-cell reconstitution after alpha-beta-depleted transplantation in children. V dropped 8 bases and J dropped 4 bases, with 14 bases sitting between them. The CDR3 covers 13 residues. Per the germline V gene, CDR1 is SEHNR and CDR2 is FQNEAQ (reference sequence). Library preparation (for TCRbeta) was performed with unique molecular identifiers. TCRdb reanalysed the PCR reads using MiXCR and keeps one entry per CDR3 protein. The data show 250,000 to 400,000 distinct CDR3 sequences, 23% seen once. The clonotype was recovered from a male patient between 5 and 17 years old who had a stem cell transplant for acute lymphoblastic leukemia, so the T cells may come from the graft donor. Specimen: PBMCs, mostly from graft donor cells, collected 180 days after TCRalphabeta/CD19-depleted stem cell transplant. The genes are TRBV7-9 and TRBJ1-2, with no clear D. CDR3 nucleotides: TGTGCCAGCGGGCTGGAGGTCCCCTATGGCTACACCTTC. As protein: CASGLEVPYGYTF.